These 14 T cell receptor beta chains share one sample of origin, sequenced in a study of T-cell memory formation after mild COVID-19. From the 5' RACE reads, TCRdb called clonotypes with MiXCR, one entry per CDR3 protein. This repertoire shows just over 300,000 distinct CDR3 sequences, roughly a fifth found once; its top ten account for 20% to 25%. Material: PBMCs or a T cell subset sorted from them (not recorded which). These receptors all stem from a man in his late teens or twenties who had mild COVID-19 (a few samples of this study predate the infection). Cell type and time point are not known.

V and J are TRBV5-6 and TRBJ2-1; TRBD1 might be the D (5 bases). V lost 5 bases to trimming and J lost 7 bases, with 13 bases between them. Looked up from germline, CDR1 is SGHDT and CDR2 is YYEEEE. This CDR3 contains 13 residues. The CDR3 protein is CASSSTGFNEQFF. CDR3 nucleotides: TGTGCCAGCAGTTCAACAGGTTTTAATGAGCAGTTCTTC.

This sequence joins TRBV7-2 and TRBJ2-5, with D possibly matching TRBD2 (6 bases). Between the trimmed V and J ends, which lost 5 bases and 5 bases, there was a span of 18 bases. Per germline, CDR1 SGHTA and CDR2 FQGNSA. This CDR3 spans 15 amino acids. CDR3 region: CASSTHRRGVETQYF. In nucleotides, the CDR3 is TGTGCCAGCAGCACCCATAGGAGGGGCGTGGAGACCCAGTACTTC.

J is TRBJ2-7 and V is TRBV28; D perhaps matches TRBD1 (5 bases). Trimming left V 8 bases short and J 3 bases short, with 20 bases between. Germline CDR1 is MDHEN and CDR2 is SYDVKM. CDR3 length equals 15 residues. CDR3 region: CASSPRADTSYEQYF. The CDR3 coding sequence is TGTGCCAGCTCCCCAAGGGCGGACACCAGCTACGAGCAGTACTTC.

CDR3 residues: CASSFPRGLAAGELFF. The DNA of the CDR3 is TGTGCCAGCAGCTTCCCGAGGGGACTAGCGGCCGGGGAGCTGTTTTTT. The chain has TRBV7-9 and TRBJ2-2, with 11 bases fitting TRBD2. V was clipped by 3 bases and J by 6 bases; unmatched bases: 6. Germline CDR1 is SEHNR and CDR2 is FQNEAQ (reference sequence). The CDR3 has 16 amino acids.

The J gene is TRBJ1-2, the V gene TRBV5-1, with TRBD1 identical over 7 bases. The germline CDR1 and CDR2 sequences are SGHRS and YFSETQ. V lost 0 bases to trimming and J lost 6 bases; unmatched junction nucleotides: 5. The CDR3 spans 14 residues. CDR3 DNA: TGCGCCAGCAGCTTGGAACAGGGGATGGATGGCTACACCTTC. This translates into CASSLEQGMDGYTF.

This sequence joins TRBV27 and TRBJ1-1; TRBD1 agrees at 7 bases. The CDR3 has 15 amino acids. V lost 0 bases and J lost 5; bases outside the gene matches: 6. Per the germline V gene, CDR1 is MNHEY and CDR2 is SMNVEV (reference sequence). This chain's CDR3 is CASSLSSGGPTEAFF. The CDR3 DNA sequence: TGTGCCAGCAGTTTATCGTCAGGGGGTCCTACTGAAGCTTTCTTT.

Regarding this clonotype: Relative to the germline gene, one junction end is altered; a read error may explain this. This chain links TRBV3-1 with TRBJ2-5; a possible D gene is TRBD1 (6 bases). CDR1 is LGHDT and CDR2 is YNNKEL in the germline V gene (reference sequence). The CDR3 extends over 13 amino acids. This CDR3 reads CASTQEVLGTQYF. Here the CDR3 DNA reads TGTGCCAGCACCCAAGAGGTCCTTGGGACACAGTACTTC.

The chain uses TRBV6-2 or TRBV6-3 and TRBJ2-7; 7 nucleotides agree with TRBD1. CDR3 size: 14 residues. J was trimmed by 5 bases and V by 6 bases; bases with no gene match: 10. The V gene's germline CDR1 is MNHEY and CDR2 SVGEGT. CDR3 region: CASSSPGGSHEQYF. CDR3 nucleotides: TGTGCCAGCAGCTCACCAGGGGGTTCCCACGAGCAGTACTTC.

V and J are TRBV6-1 and TRBJ2-1; 9 nucleotides agree with TRBD1. Trimming at V came to 6 bases and at J to 4 bases, leaving 4 bases not matched to a gene. The CDR3 is 14 amino acids. Germline CDR1 reads MNHNS; CDR2 reads SASEGT. The CDR3 is CASSRDREYNEQFF. The CDR3, as DNA: TGTGCCAGCAGCCGGGACAGGGAGTACAATGAGCAGTTCTTC.

This clonotype came up a few times. The chain recombines TRBV2 with TRBJ2-5; D call uncertain. V dropped 7 bases and J dropped 4 bases, with 10 bases sitting between them. This CDR3 spans 12 amino acids. Per germline, CDR1 SNHLY and CDR2 FYNNEI. In nucleotides, the CDR3 is TGTGCCAGCACGGTCCTCCGAGAGACCCAGTACTTC. This translates into CASTVLRETQYF. The variable domain in full, with the rest retrieved from reference TRBV2 and TRBJ2-5, is EPEVTQTPSHQVTQMGQEVILRCVPISNHLYFYWYRQILGQKVEFLVSFYNNEISEKSEIFDDQFSVERPDGSNFTLKIRSTKLEDSAMYFCASTVLRETQYFGPGTRLLVL.

The rearrangement uses TRBV20-1 and TRBJ1-5; TRBD1 is a possible D gene (6 bases). Trimming pared 3 bases from V and 4 bases from J, leaving 10 bases between. CDR3 length equals 13 residues. Germline V lookup: CDR1 DFQATT, CDR2 SNEGSKA (reference sequence). The CDR3 is CSASRQVNQPQHF. The CDR3 nucleotides read TGCAGTGCTAGCCGACAGGTTAATCAGCCCCAGCATTTT.

This clonotype was observed at least ten times. V and J are TRBV14 and TRBJ2-3; TRBD1 matches at 9 bases. The CDR3 extends over 16 amino acids. In germline, CDR1 is SGHDN, CDR2 FVKESK. With V trimmed by 5 bases and J by 6 bases, 12 bases remained unmatched. The CDR3 DNA sequence: TGTGCCAGCAGCACCGTCCAGGGACAGGGAGTCGATACGCAGTATTTT. Encoded protein: CASSTVQGQGVDTQYF.

The genes are TRBV28 and TRBJ2-4, with D perhaps being TRBD1 or TRBD2 (7 bases each). The ends were cut back, 10 bases at V and 8 bases at J, with 24 bases in the middle. There are 15 residues in the CDR3. CDR1 and CDR2 (germline): MDHEN, SYDVKM. The CDR3 DNA sequence: TGTGCCACCAGGGGGGGCTCCTCTGTTGTGGACATTCAGTACTTC. Translation gives CATRGGSSVVDIQYF.

J is TRBJ2-2 and V is TRBV5-1; the D is unclear. Looked up from germline, CDR1 is SGHRS and CDR2 is YFSETQ. Trimming removed 1 base at V and 8 bases at J, with 21 bases between. This CDR3 comprises 17 residues. CDR3 DNA: TGCGCCAGCAGCTTGCGTAAGTTGCCAGCAAGAACAGGGGAGCTGTTTTTT. It yields the protein CASSLRKLPARTGELFF.